The 22 T cell receptor beta chains presented below share a single source sample, sequenced in a study of cytomegalovirus exposure and HLA in healthy donors. In the PCR, 60 Vbeta and 13 Jbeta primers were used. Method: immunoSEQ multiplex PCR; TCRdb's copy keeps in-frame clones and lacks some. The sample lists some 140,000 clones, roughly 74% occurring once. Sample: PBMCs. These receptors originate from a man younger than 35 in good health and CMV-seronegative.

This clone was seen only once. This same CDR3 is encoded by further DNA sequences in the sample. For the CDR3, the DNA is TGTGCCAGCAGCGTTCCGGGGTCGAGCACAGATACGCAGTATTTT. It yields the protein CASSVPGSSTDTQYF. This sequence joins TRBV9 and TRBJ2-3; possibly TRBD2 for D (5 bases). V lost 2 bases to trimming and J lost 0 bases, with 10 bases between them. This CDR3 has 15 residues. CDR1 is SGDLS and CDR2 is YYNGEE in the germline V gene.

V and J are TRBV7-9 and TRBJ1-4, with TRBD1 as a possible D gene (5 bases). The CDR3 has 19 amino acids. CDR1 is SEHNR, CDR2 FQNEAQ, per germline (reference sequence). V was pared by 7 bases and J by 2 bases, with 26 bases between. In nucleotides, the CDR3 is TGTGCCAGCATCCCACCCCCGGGCTCAGGGATAGGCACTAATGAAAAACTGTTTTTT. Encoded protein: CASIPPPGSGIGTNEKLFF.

The chain recombines TRBV6-1 with TRBJ1-1; TRBD1 aligns across 7 bases. The junction had 2 bases not matched to a gene; V was cut back by 6 bases and J by 1 base. CDR3 length: 13 residues. CDR1 MNHNS and CDR2 SASEGT come from the germline V gene. The CDR3 bases are TGTGCCAGCAGGGGACAGCGGAACACTGAAGCTTTCTTT. It encodes CASRGQRNTEAFF.

The rearrangement joins TRBV6-4 to TRBJ2-3; 14 positions match TRBD2. Per the germline V gene, CDR1 is MRHNA and CDR2 is SNTAGT. Losses at the gene ends were 0 bases for V and 2 bases for J; bases not matched to a gene: 7. This CDR3 contains 19 residues. Here the CDR3 reads CASSDSIGTSGGPTDTQYF. The CDR3 bases are TGTGCCAGCAGTGACTCGATTGGGACTAGCGGGGGCCCCACAGATACGCAGTATTTT.

The V gene is TRBV11-1, the J gene TRBJ2-2; 8 bases align to TRBD1. Germline V gives CDR1 SGHAT, CDR2 FQDESV (reference sequence). V dropped 4 bases and J dropped 4; count of bases not matched to a gene: 8. This CDR3 region has 16 residues. The CDR3 reads CASSSQGAPFTGELFF. The CDR3 DNA is TGTGCCAGCAGCTCCCAGGGGGCACCCTTCACCGGGGAGCTGTTTTTT. Variable domain in full (rest from reference TRBV11-1 and TRBJ2-2): EAEVAQSPRYKITEKSQAVAFWCDPISGHATLYWYRQILGQGPELLVQFQDESVVDDSQLPKDRFSAERLKGVDSTLKIQPAELGDSAMYLCASSSQGAPFTGELFFGEGSRLTVL.

This clone has more than one count but fewer than ten. The chain joins TRBV9 to TRBJ2-6; maybe TRBD2 (5 bases). V lost 4 bases and J lost 2, with 10 bases in between. CDR3 size: 15 residues. CDR1 SGDLS and CDR2 YYNGEE come from the germline V gene. The CDR3 nucleotides are TGTGCCAGCAGCCTAGAGGGAGCTGGGGCCAACGTCCTGACTTTC. Translating gives CASSLEGAGANVLTF.

This chain links TRBV30 with TRBJ1-2, with TRBD1 matching over 8 bases. The germline V gene encodes CDR1 GTSNPN and CDR2 SVGIG (reference sequence). This CDR3 contains 14 residues. The trim removed 3 bases at V and 4 bases at J, leaving 7 bases unmatched. DNA of the CDR3: TGTGCCTGGAGGATTCGGACAGGGACCTATGGCTACACCTTC. It specifies CAWRIRTGTYGYTF.

Details on this clone: Its ends do not fully match the called genes, so a read error is possible. V gene TRBV7-2 combines with J gene TRBJ2-4; 7 nucleotides agree with TRBD1. The CDR3 totals 16 residues. Per the germline V gene, CDR1 is SGHTA and CDR2 is FQGNSA. The CDR3, as DNA: TGTGCCAGCAGCCGACAGGGTGTGGCAACCAAAAACAGTCAGTACTTC. Amino acid sequence: CASSRQGVATKNSQYF.

The chain employs TRBV13 and TRBJ1-2; 7 nucleotides agree with TRBD1. The V and J ends lost 5 bases and 5 bases, in that order; junction bases with no gene match: 14. The CDR3 loop spans 16 amino acids. CDR1 is PRHDT, CDR2 FYEKMQ, per germline (reference sequence). The CDR3 DNA is TGTGCCAGCAGCCAAAGGACAGGAGTACTTTGGTATGGCTACACCTTC. Protein sequence: CASSQRTGVLWYGYTF.

J is TRBJ1-1 and V is TRBV5-4; the match to TRBD1 covers 7 bases. This CDR3 is 14 amino acids long. Germline CDR1 reads SGHNT; CDR2 reads YYREEE (reference sequence). Germline trimming cut 3 bases from V and 2 bases from J; bases unmatched to any gene: 4. CDR3 nucleotides: TGTGCCAGCAGCTCGGGACAGCCCAACACTGAAGCTTTCTTT. Translated: CASSSGQPNTEAFF. Complete variable domain (other parts from reference TRBV5-4 and TRBJ1-1): ETGVTQSPTHLIKTRGQQVTLRCSSQSGHNTVSWYQQALGQGPQFIFQYYREEENGRGNFPPRFSGLQFPNYSSELNVNALELDDSALYLCASSSGQPNTEAFFGQGTRLTVV.

The chain uses TRBV6-1 and TRBJ2-1, with 11 bases aligning to TRBD2. The germline gives CDR1 MNHNS, CDR2 SASEGT. The length of the CDR3 is 15 residues. J gave up 4 bases and V 7 bases, and 6 bases lay outside the gene matches. CDR3 residues: CASKGTSGLYNEQFF. CDR3 nucleotides: TGTGCCAGCAAAGGGACTAGCGGATTATACAATGAGCAGTTCTTC.

With respect to this clone: A junction boundary mismatches the germline segment, possibly from a read error. As DNA, the CDR3 is TGTTCCAGCAGCGGCGGGACAGACACCAAAAACATTCAGTACTTC. Amino acids: CSSSGGTDTKNIQYF. This chain uses TRBV7-9 with TRBJ2-4; TRBD1 is a possible D gene (7 bases). The CDR3 loop spans 15 amino acids. Germline CDR1 and CDR2: SEHNR and FQNEAQ (reference sequence).

The genes are TRBV27 and TRBJ1-2, with D hard to call. Germline V gene sequence: CDR1 MNHEY, CDR2 SMNVEV (reference sequence). V gave up 5 bases and J gave up 4 bases, with 17 bases separating them. This CDR3 has 15 amino acids. CDR3 region: CASSPPGGKGYGYTF. The CDR3 DNA reads as TGTGCCAGCAGTCCCCCTGGAGGGAAGGGCTATGGCTACACCTTC.

The genes are TRBV2 and TRBJ2-5; D gene ambiguous. The CDR3 extends over 10 amino acids. From germline, CDR1 is SNHLY and CDR2 FYNNEI. V dropped 8 bases and J dropped 3 bases, with 4 bases sitting between them. CDR3 region: CASAEETQYF. In nucleotides, the CDR3 is TGTGCCAGCGCGGAAGAGACCCAGTACTTC.

The chain joins TRBV2 to TRBJ2-1; 13 bases match TRBD2. Per germline, CDR1 SNHLY and CDR2 FYNNEI. CDR3 length: 18 amino acids. V dropped 4 bases and J dropped 5; count of bases not matched to a gene: 11. The CDR3 coding sequence is TGTGCCAGCAGTGCCGGACTAGCGGGGGCCTTAATAAACAATGAGCAGTTCTTC. Translated, it gives CASSAGLAGALINNEQFF.

This clone has only one observation. The chain is built from TRBV5-1 and TRBJ2-1; possibly TRBD2 for D (6 bases). This CDR3 comprises 13 residues. Germline values: CDR1 SGHRS, CDR2 YFSETQ. V lost 0 bases, J lost 8 bases, and 9 bases lay in between. CDR3: CASSLEGGDEQFF. The CDR3, as DNA: TGCGCCAGCAGCTTGGAGGGCGGGGATGAGCAGTTCTTC.

The chain employs TRBV5-5 and TRBJ1-3; D perhaps matches TRBD1 (5 bases). CDR1 and CDR2 (germline): SGHKS, YYEKEE (reference sequence). V lost 0 bases, J lost 0 bases, and 7 bases lay in between. This CDR3 region has 15 residues. This CDR3 is CASSLAGGSGNTIYF. CDR3 nucleotide sequence: TGTGCCAGCAGCTTGGCGGGGGGCTCTGGAAACACCATATATTTT.

The V call is TRBV28, the J call TRBJ2-7, with 8 bases that match TRBD1. The trim removed 3 bases at V and 2 bases at J, leaving 3 bases unmatched. The germline V gene has CDR1 MDHEN and CDR2 SYDVKM. The CDR3 loop spans 14 amino acids. Written as DNA, the CDR3 is TGTGCCAGCAGTTTCGGGACAGGAGCCTACGAGCAGTACGTC. Its protein is CASSFGTGAYEQYV.

This rearrangement joins TRBV28 to TRBJ2-1, with TRBD2 matching 7 bases. This CDR3 region has 12 residues. Germline V CDR1 and CDR2: MDHEN, SYDVKM. V lost 5 bases to trimming and J lost 6 bases; unmatched junction nucleotides: 1. As DNA, the CDR3 is TGTGCCAGCAGTACGGGGGGCAATGAGCAGTTCTTC. Amino acids: CASSTGGNEQFF.

V is TRBV12-2 and J is TRBJ1-3; TRBD1 is taken as the D call from the table, unchecked against the DNA. TRBV12-2 is shown as a pseudogene. The CDR3 has 15 amino acids. CDR3 DNA sequence: TGTGCAAGTCGCTCCTGGAGGACAGGCCGAAACACCATATATTTT. Translated: CASRSWRTGRNTIYF.

The rearrangement joins TRBV11-3 to TRBJ1-5, with 7 bases fitting TRBD1. Germline loops: CDR1 SGHNT, CDR2 YENEEA. Trimming removed 5 bases from V and 6 bases from J; junction bases left unmatched: 7. This CDR3 has 14 amino acids. The DNA for the CDR3 is TGTGCCAGCAGCGAGAAGGGACAGTTTCAGCCCCAGCATTTT. It translates to CASSEKGQFQPQHF. Variable domain in full (rest from reference TRBV11-3 and TRBJ1-5): EAGVVQSPRYKIIEKKQPVAFWCNPISGHNTLYWYLQNLGQGPELLIRYENEEAVDDSQLPKDRFSAERLKGVDSTLKIQPAELGDSAVYLCASSEKGQFQPQHFGDGTRLSIL.

This clone was detected only a few times. The rearrangement uses TRBV28 and TRBJ1-2; tentative D call: TRBD1 (6 bases). The CDR3 consists of 14 residues. The germline CDR1 and CDR2 sequences are MDHEN and SYDVKM. V lost 6 bases to trimming and J lost 4 bases, with 15 bases between them. CDR3 sequence: CASSGGGGGYGYTF. CDR3 sequence (DNA): TGTGCCAGCAGCGGAGGGGGGGGCGGCTATGGCTACACCTTC.